This T cell receptor (beta chain) was captured by sequencing in a study of T cell changes during pregnancy in multiple sclerosis. Assay: immunoSEQ multiplex PCR; the TCRdb copy retains only in-frame clones and omits some. The sample has some 81,000 clones, about 92% seen once. From germline, CDR1 is MNHEY and CDR2 SVGAGI. The V segment lost 2 bases and the J segment 4 bases; nucleotides outside the gene matches: 3. The CDR3 is made up of 14 amino acids. This TCR was sampled from a female donor in good health, enrolled as a control in a pregnancy study. The gene calls are TRBV6-5 and TRBJ2-3, with 7 bases matching TRBD2. Sequences were derived from peripheral blood, sampled after pregnancy. CDR3: CASSYTSEADTQYF. The CDR3 nucleotides read TGTGCCAGCAGTTACACTAGCGAAGCAGATACGCAGTATTTT.